These 18 T cell receptor beta chains came from one sample sequenced in a study of CD8 T cells in Susac syndrome. RNA was extracted with the RNeasy kit, and a quantity of about 0.5 to 1 ug was reverse transcribed using random hexamers. TCRdb itself ran the immunoSEQ multiplex PCR reads through MiXCR, one entry per CDR3 protein. Here the sample spans about 210,000 distinct CDR3 sequences, roughly 94% being singletons. Sequencing was carried out using CD4+ T cells from PBMCs. These receptors all stem from a human donor with multiple sclerosis.

The chain carries TRBV11-1 and TRBJ2-1, with 9 bases that match TRBD2. Germline loops: CDR1 SGHAT, CDR2 FQDESV (reference sequence). Trimming cost V 7 bases and J 5 bases; bases outside gene matches: 12. CDR3 length equals 16 residues. CDR3 in amino acids: CASTGTTSGDDNEQFF. The CDR3 nucleotides read TGTGCCAGCACCGGAACGACTAGCGGAGACGACAATGAGCAGTTCTTC.

This sequence joins TRBV20-1 and TRBJ2-5, with 8 bases that match TRBD1. Germline lookup yields CDR1 DFQATT and CDR2 SNEGSKA (reference sequence). The V and J ends lost 4 bases and 5 bases, in that order; junction bases with no gene match: 9. The CDR3 contains 14 residues. Here the CDR3 reads CSATTDRVVETQYF. In DNA, the CDR3 is TGCAGTGCTACGACGGACAGGGTGGTGGAGACCCAGTACTTC.

This chain connects TRBV7-9 to TRBJ1-2; D may be TRBD1 (6 bases). Germline lookup yields CDR1 SEHNR and CDR2 FQNEAQ (reference sequence). The CDR3 loop spans 18 amino acids. V shed 0 bases and J shed 4 bases, with 21 bases lying between them. For the CDR3, the DNA is TGTGCCAGCAGCTTAGCGTTCCCACACAGGGAAGGAGGCTATGGCTACACCTTC. Residues: CASSLAFPHREGGYGYTF.

The J gene is TRBJ2-7, the V gene TRBV28; D possibly corresponds to TRBD1 (6 bases). Trimming took off 9 bases at V and 1 base at J, with 7 bases between the two ends. This CDR3 is 11 amino acids long. Per germline, CDR1 MDHEN and CDR2 SYDVKM. CDR3 sequence reads: CASGTSYEQYF. The DNA for the CDR3 is TGTGCCAGTGGGACATCCTACGAGCAGTACTTC.

The V and J genes are TRBV27 and TRBJ2-7; D not resolved. The CDR3 spans 14 residues. The germline V and J ends were trimmed by 7 bases and 7 bases, with 20 bases remaining between them. CDR1 is MNHEY, CDR2 SMNVEV, per germline (reference sequence). CDR3 sequence: CASKTDTIVGEQYF. The CDR3, as DNA: TGTGCCAGCAAGACTGACACAATCGTGGGTGAGCAGTACTTC.

This chain joins TRBV6-1 and TRBJ2-1; a possible D gene is TRBD2 (6 bases). The V gene lost 10 bases and the J gene lost 0 bases, with 25 bases spanning the gap. Germline V CDR1 and CDR2: MNHNS, SASEGT. This CDR3 comprises 18 residues. CDR3 protein: CAIRVAGGGVRSYNEQFF. CDR3 bases: TGTGCCATAAGGGTGGCAGGTGGCGGGGTCCGCTCCTACAATGAGCAGTTCTTC.

Worth noting for this clonotype: Mismatch with germline at one junction end may stem from a read error. The V gene is TRBV7-2, the J gene TRBJ2-5; TRBD2 aligns across 12 bases. CDR3 length: 15 amino acids. Germline lookup yields CDR1 SGHTA and CDR2 FQGNSA. CDR3 nucleotide sequence: TGCGCCAGCAGCCACCTAGCGGGGGGGTCCGAGACCCAGTACTTC. Its translation: CASSHLAGGSETQYF.

The J gene is TRBJ2-1, the V gene TRBV29-1, with D possibly being TRBD2 (6 bases). V shed 7 bases and J shed 10 bases, with 11 bases lying between them. CDR1 SQVTM and CDR2 ANQGSEA come from the germline V gene. The CDR3 loop spans 10 amino acids. CDR3: CSARAGEQFF. The DNA of the CDR3 is TGCAGCGCACGGGCGGGGGAGCAGTTCTTC.

The count of this clonotype is one. This sequence joins TRBV7-2 and TRBJ1-2, with a possible D match to TRBD1 (5 bases). Trimming pared 5 bases from V and 5 bases from J, leaving 15 bases between. Germline CDR1 SGHTA, CDR2 FQGNSA. The CDR3 contains 14 residues. Written as DNA, the CDR3 is TGTGCCAGCAGCCCCGGGCAGGGACGATATGGCTACACCTTC. This sequence encodes CASSPGQGRYGYTF.

J is TRBJ1-1 and V is TRBV2; D perhaps matches TRBD1 (5 bases). Between the trimmed V and J ends, which lost 7 bases and 0 bases, there was a span of 12 bases. Germline values: CDR1 SNHLY, CDR2 FYNNEI. The CDR3 covers 14 residues. The CDR3 nucleotides read TGTGCCAGCATTAAGACAGACTTGAACACTGAAGCTTTCTTT. Translation: CASIKTDLNTEAFF.

The rearrangement links TRBV6-5 to TRBJ1-3; D is perhaps TRBD1 (6 bases). From germline, CDR1 is MNHEY and CDR2 SVGAGI. With 5 bases removed from V and 0 bases from J, the gap between germline ends came to 11 bases. The CDR3 loop spans 15 amino acids. The CDR3 is CASSIGQISGNTIYF. In DNA form, the CDR3 reads TGTGCCAGCAGTATAGGACAGATCTCTGGAAACACCATATATTTT.

This chain uses TRBV20-1 with TRBJ1-6, with TRBD1 as a possible D gene (5 bases). Germline V lookup: CDR1 DFQATT, CDR2 SNEGSKA (reference sequence). V was pared by 3 bases and J by 8 bases, with 11 bases between. This CDR3 contains 13 residues. In DNA form, the CDR3 reads TGCAGTGCTAGTCGGGGGAAGGATTCACCCCTCCACTTT. Translated, it gives CSASRGKDSPLHF.

The J gene is TRBJ2-5, the V gene TRBV7-2; 9 bases line up with TRBD1. Germline-derived CDR1 and CDR2 are SGHTA and FQGNSA. J gave up 6 bases and V 5 bases, and 10 bases lay outside the gene matches. This CDR3 contains 15 residues. For the CDR3, the DNA is TGTGCCAGCAGCGGCCAACAGGGGGCTGGAAAGACCCAGTACTTC. The encoded protein is CASSGQQGAGKTQYF.

This chain links TRBV29-1 with TRBJ1-3; a weak D match, TRBD1 (5 bases). Per the germline V gene, CDR1 is SQVTM and CDR2 is ANQGSEA. CDR3 length: 14 amino acids. V dropped 7 bases and J dropped 0 bases, with 13 bases sitting between them. The chain's CDR3 is CSAGGGSSGNTIYF. CDR3 sequence (DNA): TGCAGCGCTGGGGGTGGATCCTCTGGAAACACCATATATTTT.

This rearrangement joins TRBV24-1 to TRBJ2-1; TRBD1 might be the D (6 bases). CDR1 is KGHDR, CDR2 SFDVKD, per germline. The CDR3 length is 15 residues. Trimming took off 5 bases at V and 1 base at J, with 11 bases between the two ends. Here the CDR3 reads CATSAGTLSYNEQFF. CDR3 bases: TGTGCCACCAGTGCCGGGACATTGTCCTACAATGAGCAGTTCTTC.

The chain recombines TRBV6-6 with TRBJ1-4; TRBD1 matches at 10 bases. Germline loops: CDR1 MNHNY, CDR2 SVGAGI (reference sequence). The trim removed 6 bases at V and 7 bases at J, leaving 8 bases unmatched. This CDR3 comprises 15 residues. The CDR3 is CASSPRGQGTEKLFF. CDR3 bases: TGTGCCAGCAGCCCACGGGGACAGGGGACTGAAAAACTGTTTTTT.

This clonotype was counted a single time. The chain is built from TRBV20-1 and TRBJ2-5; unclear D gene. Germline V lookup: CDR1 DFQATT, CDR2 SNEGSKA (reference sequence). The V end was cut by 2 bases, the J end by 5 bases, with 12 bases between. The CDR3 consists of 13 residues. The CDR3 nucleotides are TGCAGTGCTAGATCCCCCGACGGGGAGACCCAGTACTTC. Its protein is CSARSPDGETQYF.

The rearrangement uses TRBV7-8 and TRBJ1-3, with a possible D match to TRBD1 (6 bases). CDR1 SGHVS and CDR2 FQNEAQ come from the germline V gene. This CDR3 has 14 amino acids. V lost 5 bases and J lost 5, with 13 bases in between. The CDR3 region has the DNA TGTGCCAGCAGCCTAGGGCAGGGGCGAAACACCATATATTTT. Protein: CASSLGQGRNTIYF.